The 14 T cell receptor beta chains reported below all come from one sample, sequenced in a study of blood T cell repertoires in COVID-19. Some clones are missing from TCRdb's copy, which holds only in-frame ones; the method was immunoSEQ multiplex PCR. The sample holds 150,000 to 200,000 clones; 80% to 90% are singletons and the top ten take around 9.9%. The material sequenced was peripheral blood. The receptor set was obtained from a human donor with active or convalescent COVID-19. The donor label of this sample is uncertain.

The rearrangement joins TRBV2 to TRBJ1-2; D unclear. The germline CDR1 and CDR2 sequences are SNHLY and FYNNEI. This CDR3 region has 16 residues. V dropped 3 bases and J dropped 7 bases, with 21 bases sitting between them. The CDR3 is CASSEEAMIILGGYTF. The CDR3 DNA sequence: TGTGCCAGCAGTGAGGAGGCAATGATTATCTTAGGTGGCTACACCTTC.

The V call is TRBV18, the J call TRBJ2-7, with TRBD2 matching over 12 bases. CDR1 is KGHSH, CDR2 LQKENI, per germline. There are 18 residues in the CDR3. V shed 0 bases, J shed 4 bases, and the junction held 10 bases outside the gene matches. The CDR3 DNA follows: TGTGCCAGCTCACCACCGAGTGGACTAGCGGGAATCCAGTACGAGCAGTACTTC. Residues: CASSPPSGLAGIQYEQYF.

This chain joins TRBV18 and TRBJ1-2; 9 bases fit TRBD1. There are 15 residues in the CDR3. The V gene's germline CDR1 is KGHSH and CDR2 LQKENI. The V gene end was trimmed by 3 bases and the J gene end by 2 bases; junction bases not matched to a gene: 4. CDR3 amino acids: CASSPGTGWNYGYTF. DNA for the CDR3: TGTGCCAGCTCACCGGGGACAGGGTGGAACTATGGCTACACCTTC. The full variable domain, in which reference TRBV18 and TRBJ1-2 provide the parts outside the CDR3, is NAGVMQNPRHLVRRRGQEARLRCSPMKGHSHVYWYRQLPEEGLKFMVYLQKENIIDESGMPKERFSAEFPKEGPSILRIQQVVRGDSAAYFCASSPGTGWNYGYTFGSGTRLTVV.

The genes are TRBV14 and TRBJ1-6, with D possibly matching TRBD1 (5 bases). Looked up from germline, CDR1 is SGHDN and CDR2 is FVKESK. The CDR3 loop spans 15 amino acids. Trimming shortened V by 0 bases and J by 9 bases, and 12 bases separated the two germline ends. CDR3 nucleotides: TGTGCCAGCAGCCAAGATAGGAGCAGGGCTTCACCCCTCCACTTT. Amino acid sequence: CASSQDRSRASPLHF.

The chain couples TRBV19 to TRBJ2-5; the match to TRBD1 covers 7 bases. The CDR3 spans 15 residues. The germline gives CDR1 LNHDA, CDR2 SQIVND (reference sequence). V dropped 5 bases and J dropped 5; count of bases not matched to a gene: 11. The CDR3 nucleotides are TGTGCCAGTAGTGCGCCCTATACAGGGGCCGAGACCCAGTACTTC. Translation gives CASSAPYTGAETQYF.

V usage is TRBV28 and J usage is TRBJ2-1; TRBD1 matches at 7 bases. Germline values: CDR1 MDHEN, CDR2 SYDVKM. V lost 3 bases to trimming and J lost 7 bases; unmatched junction nucleotides: 3. The CDR3 sequence is 13 residues long. The CDR3 protein is CASSLYRGNEQFF. The CDR3 coding sequence is TGTGCCAGCAGTTTGTACAGGGGAAATGAGCAGTTCTTC.

The rearrangement joins TRBV20-1 to TRBJ2-7; D may be TRBD1 (6 bases). Trimming pared 6 bases from V and 5 bases from J, leaving 11 bases between. This CDR3 comprises 11 residues. Germline loops: CDR1 DFQATT, CDR2 SNEGSKA (reference sequence). CDR3 coding DNA: TGCAGTGCCCCGACAGGCGACGAGCAGTACTTC. Translation gives CSAPTGDEQYF.

V usage is TRBV4-1 and J usage is TRBJ2-5, with 8 bases identical to TRBD2. The CDR3 totals 14 residues. Trimming at V came to 4 bases and at J to 5 bases, leaving 6 bases not matched to a gene. Germline CDR1 is MGHRA and CDR2 is YSYEKL. For the CDR3, the DNA is TGCGCCAGCAGCCGGCGGGAGGAGACGGAGACCCAGTACTTC. Encoded protein: CASSRREETETQYF.

V and J are TRBV4-3 and TRBJ1-4; D gene unclear. The germline V gene encodes CDR1 LGHNA and CDR2 YSLEER. CDR3 length: 14 residues. Between the trimmed V and J ends, which lost 2 bases and 7 bases, there was a span of 11 bases. This CDR3 is CASSQKSRSEKLFF. The CDR3 DNA reads TGCGCCAGCAGCCAAAAGTCGCGTTCTGAAAAACTGTTTTTT.

The chain employs TRBV5-1 and TRBJ2-1; D not certain. The CDR3 covers 16 residues. The V end was cut by 5 bases, the J end by 0 bases, with 15 bases between. Germline-derived CDR1 and CDR2 are SGHRS and YFSETQ. CDR3 sequence: CASSSNVPSSYNEQFF. As DNA, the CDR3 is TGCGCCAGCAGTTCTAACGTTCCGAGCTCCTACAATGAGCAGTTCTTC.

The chain combines TRBV23-1 with TRBJ2-5; 8 bases map to TRBD2. TRBV23-1 belongs to the ORF category, with a function that is uncertain. The J segment lost 2 bases and the V segment lost 0 bases, leaving 5 bases of the junction unmatched. The CDR3 spans 16 residues. The CDR3 DNA reads TGCGCCAGCAGTCAATCTTGGGAGCGGGAGCAAGAGACCCAGTACTTC. Protein product: CASSQSWEREQETQYF.

This chain connects TRBV6-6 to TRBJ1-4; D is uncertain. V lost 2 bases to trimming and J lost 3 bases, with 7 bases between them. This CDR3 contains 14 residues. Germline V gives CDR1 MNHNY, CDR2 SVGAGI (reference sequence). As DNA, the CDR3 is TGTGCCAGCAGTTACGCGGTTGCTAATGAAAAACTGTTTTTT. Protein sequence: CASSYAVANEKLFF.

This clone was recorded only once. This chain uses TRBV9 with TRBJ1-1; D possibly corresponds to TRBD1 (5 bases). Germline V gives CDR1 SGDLS, CDR2 YYNGEE. Trimming took off 3 bases at V and 1 base at J, with 7 bases between the two ends. The CDR3 runs to 13 residues. CDR3 in DNA: TGTGCCAGCAGCGCCGGACAGAACACTGAAGCTTTCTTT. It translates to CASSAGQNTEAFF.

The chain recombines TRBV28 with TRBJ2-3; maybe TRBD2 (5 bases). Germline V gene sequence: CDR1 MDHEN, CDR2 SYDVKM. The CDR3 runs to 12 residues. V lost 7 bases and J lost 2, with 7 bases in between. CDR3 DNA: TGTGCCAGCACCGGACTCACAGATACGCAGTATTTT. This codes for CASTGLTDTQYF.